A single sample is the source of the 9 T cell receptor beta chains below, sequenced in a study of OX40 agonist ivuxolimab in advanced cancers. The library was prepared using the immunoSEQ multiplex PCR assay. TCRdb carries this immuneACCESS record with in-frame sequences only. Its versions omit some clonotypes, under half of them owing to an unresolved V gene in the studies checked, with the rest unexplained. The sample profile shows some 44,000 clones; more than 75% of them were found once. The top ten clones comprise less than 0.4% of the sample. The input for sequencing was CD4+ or CD8+ T cells sorted from blood, taken in a trial of the OX40 agonist ivuxolimab. Source of these receptors: an adult with an advanced solid tumor such as melanoma, head and neck, liver or kidney cancer.

This chain links TRBV6-5 with TRBJ1-1; D perhaps matches TRBD1 (5 bases). CDR3 size: 15 residues. The germline V and J ends were trimmed by 5 bases and 3 bases, with 16 bases remaining between them. CDR1 and CDR2 (germline): MNHEY, SVGAGI. The CDR3 sequence: CASSTRGRAYTEAFF. The CDR3 DNA reads TGTGCCAGCAGTACCCGGGGGAGGGCTTACACTGAAGCTTTCTTT.

The chain links TRBV19 to TRBJ2-4; the match to TRBD1 covers 11 bases. The CDR3 extends over 15 amino acids. The V gene end was trimmed by 3 bases and the J gene end by 5 bases; junction bases not matched to a gene: 3. CDR1 is LNHDA and CDR2 is SQIVND in the germline V gene (reference sequence). The CDR3 region is CASSMVGQGENIQYF. CDR3 bases: TGTGCCAGTAGTATGGTGGGACAGGGGGAAAACATTCAGTACTTC.

The V gene is TRBV6-5, the J gene TRBJ2-1; TRBD2 matches at 11 bases. CDR1 is MNHEY, CDR2 SVGAGI, per germline. V shed 2 bases, J shed 1 base, and the junction held 1 base outside the gene matches. This CDR3 region has 16 residues. The CDR3 DNA sequence: TGTGCCAGCAGTTACGCTAGCGGGAGGTCCTACAATGAGCAGTTCTTC. Residues: CASSYASGRSYNEQFF.

The chain combines TRBV7-8 with TRBJ2-3; 8 nucleotides align to TRBD1. The V gene end was trimmed by 5 bases and the J gene end by 1 base; junction bases not matched to a gene: 8. The CDR3 runs 16 residues. Germline CDR1 is SGHVS and CDR2 is FQNEAQ. CDR3 protein: CASSQQGALRTDTQYF. DNA for the CDR3: TGTGCCAGCAGCCAGCAGGGGGCTCTCCGCACAGATACGCAGTATTTT.

The V and J genes are TRBV29-1 and TRBJ2-2, with TRBD1 matching 8 bases. The CDR3 has 15 amino acids. Trimming took 6 bases from V and 2 from J; bases not matched to a gene: 8. The germline CDR1 and CDR2 sequences are SQVTM and ANQGSEA. CDR3 residues: CSVARGQGNTGELFF. The CDR3 bases are TGCAGCGTCGCCCGAGGACAGGGCAACACCGGGGAGCTGTTTTTT.

This chain uses TRBV2 with TRBJ1-3; D gene unclear. Germline V gene sequence: CDR1 SNHLY, CDR2 FYNNEI. There are 13 residues in the CDR3. The germline V and J ends were trimmed by 7 bases and 0 bases, with 7 bases remaining between them. For the CDR3, the DNA is TGTGCCAGCATGGCAAGCTCTGGAAACACCATATATTTT. Amino acid sequence: CASMASSGNTIYF.

This chain joins TRBV4-1 and TRBJ1-5, with a possible D match to TRBD1 (5 bases). This CDR3 has 13 residues. V lost 8 bases, J lost 9 bases, and 17 bases lay in between. Germline V CDR1 and CDR2: MGHRA, YSYEKL. The CDR3 is CASAFEGQGPQHF. For the CDR3, the DNA is TGCGCCAGCGCCTTTGAGGGCCAGGGGCCCCAGCATTTT.

CDR3 sequence: CASSESSYEQYF. As DNA, the CDR3 is TGTGCCAGCAGTGAATCGTCCTACGAGCAGTACTTC. V usage is TRBV6-1 and J usage is TRBJ2-7; D is ambiguous. This CDR3 is built from 12 residues. Germline loops: CDR1 MNHNS, CDR2 SASEGT. The V end was cut by 2 bases, the J end by 1 base, with 3 bases between.

Comment on this clone: Other DNA sequences of this sample code for an identical CDR3. The chain links TRBV1 to TRBJ2-3; the tabulated D call, TRBD2, remains unverified against the DNA. TRBV1 is tagged as a pseudogene. The CDR3 loop spans 17 amino acids. DNA of the CDR3: TGCACCAGCAGCCGGTTCGATGAAGAGGCGATTTTAGATACGCAATATTTT. It translates to CTSSRFDEEAILDTQYF.